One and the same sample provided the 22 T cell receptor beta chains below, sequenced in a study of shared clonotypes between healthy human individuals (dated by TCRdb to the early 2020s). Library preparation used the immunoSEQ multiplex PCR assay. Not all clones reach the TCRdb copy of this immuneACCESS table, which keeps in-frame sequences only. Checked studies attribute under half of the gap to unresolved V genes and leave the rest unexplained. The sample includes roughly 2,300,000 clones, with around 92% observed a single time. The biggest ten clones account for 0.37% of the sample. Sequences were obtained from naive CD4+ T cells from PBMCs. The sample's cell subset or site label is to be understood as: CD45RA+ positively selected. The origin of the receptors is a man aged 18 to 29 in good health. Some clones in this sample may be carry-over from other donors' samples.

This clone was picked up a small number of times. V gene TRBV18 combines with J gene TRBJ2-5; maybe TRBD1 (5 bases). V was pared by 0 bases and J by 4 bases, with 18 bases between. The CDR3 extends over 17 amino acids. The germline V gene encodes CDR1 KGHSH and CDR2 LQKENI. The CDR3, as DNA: TGTGCCAGCTCACCACCGAATCGACAGTCGGACGGAGAGACCCAGTACTTC. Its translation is CASSPPNRQSDGETQYF.

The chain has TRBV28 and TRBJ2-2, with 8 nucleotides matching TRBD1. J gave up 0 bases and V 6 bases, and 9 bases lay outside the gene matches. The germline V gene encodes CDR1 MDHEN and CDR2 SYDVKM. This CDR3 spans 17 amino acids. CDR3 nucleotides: TGTGCCAGCAGCCTATTCCCGGGACAGGCGAACACCGGGGAGCTGTTTTTT. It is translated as CASSLFPGQANTGELFF.

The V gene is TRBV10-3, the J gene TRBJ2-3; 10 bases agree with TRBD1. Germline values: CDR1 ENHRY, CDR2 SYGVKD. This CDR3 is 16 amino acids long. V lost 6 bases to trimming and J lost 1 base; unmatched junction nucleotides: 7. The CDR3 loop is CAISPTGGGGTDTQYF. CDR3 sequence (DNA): TGTGCCATCAGCCCGACAGGGGGCGGAGGCACAGATACGCAGTATTTT.

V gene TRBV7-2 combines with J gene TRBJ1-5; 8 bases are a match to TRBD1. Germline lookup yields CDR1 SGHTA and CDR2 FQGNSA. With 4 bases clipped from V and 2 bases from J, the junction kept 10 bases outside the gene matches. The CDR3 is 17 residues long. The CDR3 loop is CASSSPQGARGNQPQHF. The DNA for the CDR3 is TGTGCCAGCAGCTCCCCGCAGGGGGCGCGGGGCAATCAGCCCCAGCATTTT.

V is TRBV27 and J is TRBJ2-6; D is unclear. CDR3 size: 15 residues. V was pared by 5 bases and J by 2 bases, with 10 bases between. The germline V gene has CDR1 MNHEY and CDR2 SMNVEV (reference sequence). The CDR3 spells CASSPDKAGANVLTF. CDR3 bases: TGTGCCAGCAGTCCTGACAAGGCTGGGGCCAACGTCCTGACTTTC.

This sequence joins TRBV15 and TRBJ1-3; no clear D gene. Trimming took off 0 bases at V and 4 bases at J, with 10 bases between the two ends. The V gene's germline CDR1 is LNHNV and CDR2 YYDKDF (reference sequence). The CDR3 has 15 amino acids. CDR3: CATSRDWGLGNTIYF. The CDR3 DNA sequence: TGTGCCACCAGCAGAGATTGGGGATTAGGAAACACCATATATTTT.

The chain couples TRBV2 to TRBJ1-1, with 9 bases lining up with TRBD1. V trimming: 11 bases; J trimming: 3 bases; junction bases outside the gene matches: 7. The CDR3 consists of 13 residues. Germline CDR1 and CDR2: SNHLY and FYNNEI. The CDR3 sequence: CAGHRGRDTEAFF. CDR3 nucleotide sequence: TGTGCCGGACACAGGGGGCGCGACACTGAAGCTTTCTTT.

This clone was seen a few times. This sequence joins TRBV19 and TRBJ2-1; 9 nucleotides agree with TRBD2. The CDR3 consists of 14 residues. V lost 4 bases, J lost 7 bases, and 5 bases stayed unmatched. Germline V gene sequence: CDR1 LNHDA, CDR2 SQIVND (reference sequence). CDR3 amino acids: CASSRREGGNEQFF. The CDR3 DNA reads TGTGCCAGTAGTAGGCGGGAGGGGGGAAATGAGCAGTTCTTC.

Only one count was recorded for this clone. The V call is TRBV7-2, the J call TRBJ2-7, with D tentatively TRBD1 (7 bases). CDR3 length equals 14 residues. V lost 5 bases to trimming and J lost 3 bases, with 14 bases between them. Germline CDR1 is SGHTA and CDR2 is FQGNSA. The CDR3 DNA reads TGTGCCAGCAGCCCCGGGGGACAGTTCTACGAGCAGTACTTC. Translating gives CASSPGGQFYEQYF.

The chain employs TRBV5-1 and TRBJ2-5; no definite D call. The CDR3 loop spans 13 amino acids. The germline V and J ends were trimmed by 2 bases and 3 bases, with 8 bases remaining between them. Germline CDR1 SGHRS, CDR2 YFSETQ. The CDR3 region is CASSFTTEETQYF. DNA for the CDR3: TGCGCCAGCAGCTTTACGACGGAAGAGACCCAGTACTTC. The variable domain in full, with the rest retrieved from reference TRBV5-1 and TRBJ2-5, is KAGVTQTPRYLIKTRGQQVTLSCSPISGHRSVSWYQQTPGQGLQFLFEYFSETQRNKGNFPGRFSGRQFSNSRSEMNVSTLELGDSALYLCASSFTTEETQYFGPGTRLLVL.

The CDR3 bases are TGTGCCAGCAGTCCAGGGACTAGCGGGGCTGGGGAGACCCAGTACTTC. It yields the protein CASSPGTSGAGETQYF. The chain employs TRBV27 and TRBJ2-5; TRBD2 aligns across 13 bases. V trimming: 5 bases; J trimming: 5 bases; junction bases outside the gene matches: 8. From germline, CDR1 is MNHEY and CDR2 SMNVEV (reference sequence). The CDR3 consists of 16 residues.

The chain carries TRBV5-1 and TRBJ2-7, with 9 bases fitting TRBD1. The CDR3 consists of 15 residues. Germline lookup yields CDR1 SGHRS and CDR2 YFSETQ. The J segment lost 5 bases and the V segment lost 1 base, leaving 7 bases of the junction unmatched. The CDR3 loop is CASSLTGGNSDEQYF. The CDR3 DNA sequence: TGCGCCAGCAGCTTGACAGGGGGCAATTCGGACGAGCAGTACTTC.

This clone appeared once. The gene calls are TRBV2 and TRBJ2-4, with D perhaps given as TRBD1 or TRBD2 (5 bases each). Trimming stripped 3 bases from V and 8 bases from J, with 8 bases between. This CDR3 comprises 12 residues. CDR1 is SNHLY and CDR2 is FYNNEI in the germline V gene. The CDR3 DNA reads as TGTGCCAGCAGTGATAGGGACGACATTCAGTACTTC. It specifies CASSDRDDIQYF.

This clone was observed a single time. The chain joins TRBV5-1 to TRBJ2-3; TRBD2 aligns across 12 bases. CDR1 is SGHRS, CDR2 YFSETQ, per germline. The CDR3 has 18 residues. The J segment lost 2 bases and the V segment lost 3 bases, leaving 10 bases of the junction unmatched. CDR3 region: CASSWGRLAGVYTDTQYF. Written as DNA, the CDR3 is TGCGCCAGCAGCTGGGGACGACTAGCGGGAGTTTACACAGATACGCAGTATTTT. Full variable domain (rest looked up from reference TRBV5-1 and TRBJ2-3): KAGVTQTPRYLIKTRGQQVTLSCSPISGHRSVSWYQQTPGQGLQFLFEYFSETQRNKGNFPGRFSGRQFSNSRSEMNVSTLELGDSALYLCASSWGRLAGVYTDTQYFGPGTRLTVL.

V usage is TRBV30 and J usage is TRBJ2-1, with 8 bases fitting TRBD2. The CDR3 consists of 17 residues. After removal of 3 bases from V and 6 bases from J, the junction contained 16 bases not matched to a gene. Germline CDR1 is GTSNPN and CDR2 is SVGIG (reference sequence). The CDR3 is CAWSIAGLSRWVNEQFF. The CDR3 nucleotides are TGTGCCTGGAGCATAGCGGGATTAAGCCGGTGGGTCAATGAGCAGTTCTTC.

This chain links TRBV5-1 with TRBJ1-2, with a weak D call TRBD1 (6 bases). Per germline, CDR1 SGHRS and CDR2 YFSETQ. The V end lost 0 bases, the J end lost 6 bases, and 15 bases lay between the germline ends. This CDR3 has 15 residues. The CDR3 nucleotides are TGCGCCAGCAGCTTGGCCCGGGGGGGCGTCGATGGCTACACCTTC. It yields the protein CASSLARGGVDGYTF.

DNA for the CDR3: TGTGCTAGTGGTTTGGGACAGGTTTTCTACGAGCAGTACTTC. It specifies CASGLGQVFYEQYF. V and J are TRBV12-5 and TRBJ2-7; weak D call: TRBD1 (6 bases). This CDR3 comprises 14 residues. Per germline, CDR1 LGHNT and CDR2 FRNRAP. The V end lost 1 base, the J end lost 3 bases, and 10 bases lay between the germline ends.

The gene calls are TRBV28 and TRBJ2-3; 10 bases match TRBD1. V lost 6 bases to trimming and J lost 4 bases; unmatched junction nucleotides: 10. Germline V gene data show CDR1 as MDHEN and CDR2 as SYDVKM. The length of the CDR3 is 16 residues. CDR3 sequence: CASRIRDRGWSDTQYF. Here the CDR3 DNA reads TGTGCCAGCAGAATTAGGGACAGGGGATGGTCAGATACGCAGTATTTT.

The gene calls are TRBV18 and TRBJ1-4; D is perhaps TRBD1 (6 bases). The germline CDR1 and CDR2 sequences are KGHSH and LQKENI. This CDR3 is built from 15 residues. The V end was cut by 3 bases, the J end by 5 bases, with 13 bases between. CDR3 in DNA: TGTGCCAGCTCACCCTCGACAGGCGAGAATGAAAAACTGTTTTTT. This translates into CASSPSTGENEKLFF.

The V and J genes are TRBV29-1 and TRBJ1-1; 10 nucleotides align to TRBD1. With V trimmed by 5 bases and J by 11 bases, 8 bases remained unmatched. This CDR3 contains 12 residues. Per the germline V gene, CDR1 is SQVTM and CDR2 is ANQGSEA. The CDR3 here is CSVQPGQGYAFF. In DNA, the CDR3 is TGCAGCGTTCAACCGGGACAGGGGTATGCTTTCTTT.

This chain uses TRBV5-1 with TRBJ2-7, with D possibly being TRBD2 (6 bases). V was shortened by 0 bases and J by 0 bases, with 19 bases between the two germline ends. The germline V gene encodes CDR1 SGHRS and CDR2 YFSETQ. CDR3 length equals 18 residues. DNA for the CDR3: TGCGCCAGCAGCTTGGTCCCGGACTACAAACCCGACTCCTACGAGCAGTACTTC. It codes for CASSLVPDYKPDSYEQYF.

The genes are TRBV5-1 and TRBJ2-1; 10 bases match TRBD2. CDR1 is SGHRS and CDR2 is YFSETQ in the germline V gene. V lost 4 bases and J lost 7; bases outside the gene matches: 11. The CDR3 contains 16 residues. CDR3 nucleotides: TGCGCCAGCAGCGTGCCCATGAGCGGGAGGGGGAATGAGCAGTTCTTC. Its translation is CASSVPMSGRGNEQFF.